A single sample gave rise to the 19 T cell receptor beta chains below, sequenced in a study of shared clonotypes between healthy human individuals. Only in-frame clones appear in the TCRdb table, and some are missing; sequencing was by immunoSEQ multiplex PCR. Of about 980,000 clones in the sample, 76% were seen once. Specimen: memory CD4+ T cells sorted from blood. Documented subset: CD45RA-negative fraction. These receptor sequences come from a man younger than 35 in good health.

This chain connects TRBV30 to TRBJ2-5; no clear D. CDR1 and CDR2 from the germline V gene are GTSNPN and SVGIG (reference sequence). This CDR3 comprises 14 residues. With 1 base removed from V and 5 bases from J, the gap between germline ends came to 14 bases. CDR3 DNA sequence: TGTGCCTGGAGTGCCGGCCTGCGGTTGGAGACCCAGTACTTC. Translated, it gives CAWSAGLRLETQYF.

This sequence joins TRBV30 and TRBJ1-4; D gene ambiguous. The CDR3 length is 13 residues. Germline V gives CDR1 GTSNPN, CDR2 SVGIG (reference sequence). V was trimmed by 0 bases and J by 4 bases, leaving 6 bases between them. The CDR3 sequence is CAWSVRSNEKLFF. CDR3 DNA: TGTGCCTGGAGTGTCAGGAGTAATGAAAAACTGTTTTTT.

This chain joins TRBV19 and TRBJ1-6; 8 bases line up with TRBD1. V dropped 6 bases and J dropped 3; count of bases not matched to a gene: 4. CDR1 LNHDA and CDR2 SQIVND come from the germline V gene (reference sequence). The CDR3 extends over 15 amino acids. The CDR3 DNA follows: TGTGCCAGTAGAACTGGGACAGGCTATAATTCACCCCTCCACTTT. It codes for CASRTGTGYNSPLHF.

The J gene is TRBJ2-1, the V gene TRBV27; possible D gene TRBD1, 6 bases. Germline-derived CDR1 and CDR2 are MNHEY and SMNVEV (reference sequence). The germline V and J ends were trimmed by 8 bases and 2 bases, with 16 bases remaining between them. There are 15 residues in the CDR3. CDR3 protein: CASGLRGIAYNEQFF. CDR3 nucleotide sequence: TGTGCCAGCGGCCTGAGGGGGATTGCCTACAATGAGCAGTTCTTC.

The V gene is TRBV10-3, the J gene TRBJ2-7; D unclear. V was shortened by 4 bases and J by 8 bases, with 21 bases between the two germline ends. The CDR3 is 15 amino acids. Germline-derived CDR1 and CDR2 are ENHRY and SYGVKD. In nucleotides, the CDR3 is TGTGCCATCAGTGCCGACTTGTATGGTAATTCCAAGCAGTACTTC. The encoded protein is CAISADLYGNSKQYF.

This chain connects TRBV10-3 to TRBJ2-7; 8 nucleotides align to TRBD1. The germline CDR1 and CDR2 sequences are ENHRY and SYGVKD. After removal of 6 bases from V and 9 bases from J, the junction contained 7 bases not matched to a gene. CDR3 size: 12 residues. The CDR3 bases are TGTGCCATCAGCCCAGGACAGGGTAGGCAGTACTTC. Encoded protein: CAISPGQGRQYF.

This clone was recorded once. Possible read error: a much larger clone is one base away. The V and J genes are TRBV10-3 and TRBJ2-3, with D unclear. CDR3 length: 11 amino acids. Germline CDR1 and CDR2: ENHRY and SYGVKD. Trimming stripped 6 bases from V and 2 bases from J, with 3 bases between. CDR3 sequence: CAIRDTDTQYF. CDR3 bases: TGTGCCATCAGGGACACAGATACGCAGTATTTT.

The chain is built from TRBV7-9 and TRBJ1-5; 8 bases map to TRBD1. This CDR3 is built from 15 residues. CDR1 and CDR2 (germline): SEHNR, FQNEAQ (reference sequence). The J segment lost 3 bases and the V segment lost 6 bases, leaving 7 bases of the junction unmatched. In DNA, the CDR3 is TGTGCCAGCAGTACCGGGACAGGCGACAATCAGCCCCAGCATTTT. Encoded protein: CASSTGTGDNQPQHF.

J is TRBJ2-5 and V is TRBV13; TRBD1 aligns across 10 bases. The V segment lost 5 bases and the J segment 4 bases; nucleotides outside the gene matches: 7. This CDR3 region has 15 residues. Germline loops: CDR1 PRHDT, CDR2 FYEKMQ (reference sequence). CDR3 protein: CASSPDRGLRETQYF. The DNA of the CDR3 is TGTGCCAGCAGCCCGGACAGGGGGTTGCGAGAGACCCAGTACTTC.

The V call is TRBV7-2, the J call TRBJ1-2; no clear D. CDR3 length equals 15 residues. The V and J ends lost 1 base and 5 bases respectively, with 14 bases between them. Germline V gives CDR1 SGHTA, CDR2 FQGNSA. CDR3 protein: CASSLDRGGWYGYTF. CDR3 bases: TGTGCCAGCAGCTTAGATCGGGGAGGTTGGTATGGCTACACCTTC.

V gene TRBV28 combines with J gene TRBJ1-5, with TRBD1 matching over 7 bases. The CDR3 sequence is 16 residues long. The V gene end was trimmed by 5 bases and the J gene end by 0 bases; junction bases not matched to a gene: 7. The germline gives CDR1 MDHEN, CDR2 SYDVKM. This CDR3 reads CASSMTGIYSNQPQHF. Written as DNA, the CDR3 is TGTGCCAGCAGTATGACAGGGATTTATAGCAATCAGCCCCAGCATTTT.

The CDR3 protein is CASRTTATGELFF. Here the CDR3 DNA reads TGCGCCAGCAGGACAACAGCCACCGGGGAGCTGTTTTTT. V usage is TRBV5-1 and J usage is TRBJ2-2; D remains unclear. Germline lookup yields CDR1 SGHRS and CDR2 YFSETQ. V gave up 5 bases and J gave up 4 bases, with 9 bases separating them. The CDR3 loop spans 13 amino acids.

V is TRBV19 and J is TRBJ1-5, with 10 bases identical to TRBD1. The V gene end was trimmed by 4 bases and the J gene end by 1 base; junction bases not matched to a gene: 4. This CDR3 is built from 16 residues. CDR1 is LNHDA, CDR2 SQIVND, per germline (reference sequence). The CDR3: CASSTTGGESNQPQHF. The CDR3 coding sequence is TGTGCCAGTAGTACGACAGGGGGCGAAAGCAATCAGCCCCAGCATTTT.

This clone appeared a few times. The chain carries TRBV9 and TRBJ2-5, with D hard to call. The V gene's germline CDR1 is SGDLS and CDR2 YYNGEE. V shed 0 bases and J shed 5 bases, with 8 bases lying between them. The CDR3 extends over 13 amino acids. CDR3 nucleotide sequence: TGTGCCAGCAGCGTAGCTCTCCGGGAGACCCAGTACTTC. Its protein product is CASSVALRETQYF.

Here the CDR3 reads CASSPRTGNEKLFF. As DNA, the CDR3 is TGCGCCAGCAGCCCCCGGACAGGGAATGAAAAACTGTTTTTT. This chain uses TRBV5-1 with TRBJ1-4; 8 positions match TRBD1. CDR3 size: 14 residues. The V segment lost 4 bases and the J segment 5 bases; nucleotides outside the gene matches: 4. Germline loops: CDR1 SGHRS, CDR2 YFSETQ.

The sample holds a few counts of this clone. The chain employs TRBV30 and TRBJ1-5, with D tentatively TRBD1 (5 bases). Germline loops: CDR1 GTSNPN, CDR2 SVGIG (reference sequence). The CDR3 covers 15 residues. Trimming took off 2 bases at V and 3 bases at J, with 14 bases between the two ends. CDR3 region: CAWSHGTQFNQPQHF. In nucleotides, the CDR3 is TGTGCCTGGAGTCACGGGACCCAATTCAATCAGCCCCAGCATTTT.

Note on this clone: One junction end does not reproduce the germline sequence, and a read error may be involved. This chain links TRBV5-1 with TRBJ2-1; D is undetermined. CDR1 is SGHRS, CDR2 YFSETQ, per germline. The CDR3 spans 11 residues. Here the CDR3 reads CASSSSNEQFF. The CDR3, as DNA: TGCGCCAGCAGCTCCTCCAATGAGCAGTTCTTC. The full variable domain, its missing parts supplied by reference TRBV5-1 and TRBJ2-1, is KAGVTQTPRYLIKTRGQQVTLSCSPISGHRSVSWYQQTPGQGLQFLFEYFSETQRNKGNFPGRFSGRQFSNSRSEMNVSTLELGDSALYLCASSSSNEQFFGPGTRLTVL.

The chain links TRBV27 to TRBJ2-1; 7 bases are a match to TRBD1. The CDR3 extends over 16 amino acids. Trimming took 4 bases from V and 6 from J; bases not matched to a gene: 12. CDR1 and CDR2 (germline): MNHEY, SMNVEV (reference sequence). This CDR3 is CASSSLGQAASNEQFF. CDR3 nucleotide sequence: TGTGCCAGCAGTTCCCTCGGACAGGCCGCCTCCAATGAGCAGTTCTTC.

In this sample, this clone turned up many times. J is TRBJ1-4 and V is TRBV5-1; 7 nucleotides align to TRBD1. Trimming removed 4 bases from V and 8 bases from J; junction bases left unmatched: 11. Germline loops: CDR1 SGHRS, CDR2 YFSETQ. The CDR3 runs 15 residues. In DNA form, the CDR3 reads TGCGCCAGCAGCCCCGGACAGGCCGATCGGGAAAAACTGTTTTTT. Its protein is CASSPGQADREKLFF. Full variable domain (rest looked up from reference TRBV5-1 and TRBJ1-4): KAGVTQTPRYLIKTRGQQVTLSCSPISGHRSVSWYQQTPGQGLQFLFEYFSETQRNKGNFPGRFSGRQFSNSRSEMNVSTLELGDSALYLCASSPGQADREKLFFGSGTQLSVL.